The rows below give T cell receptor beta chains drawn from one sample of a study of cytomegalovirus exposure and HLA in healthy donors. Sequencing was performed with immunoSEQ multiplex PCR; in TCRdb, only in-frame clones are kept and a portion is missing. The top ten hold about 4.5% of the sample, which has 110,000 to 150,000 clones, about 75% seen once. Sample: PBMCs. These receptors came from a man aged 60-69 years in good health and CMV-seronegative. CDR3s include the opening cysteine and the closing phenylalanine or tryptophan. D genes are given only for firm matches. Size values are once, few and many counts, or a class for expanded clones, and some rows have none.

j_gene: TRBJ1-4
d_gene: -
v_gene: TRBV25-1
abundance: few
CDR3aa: CASSEFTGEANEKLFF
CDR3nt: TGTGCCAGCAGTGAATTTACGGGGGAGGCTAATGAAAAACTGTTTTTT

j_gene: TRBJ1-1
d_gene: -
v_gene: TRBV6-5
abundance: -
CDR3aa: CASSSTLQGTAFF
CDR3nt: TGTGCCAGCAGTTCTACTCTTCAGGGTACGGCTTTCTTT

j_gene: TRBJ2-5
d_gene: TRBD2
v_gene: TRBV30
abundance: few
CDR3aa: CAWSAPGTSGQETQYF
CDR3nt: TGTGCCTGGAGTGCCCCTGGGACTAGCGGTCAAGAGACCCAGTACTTC

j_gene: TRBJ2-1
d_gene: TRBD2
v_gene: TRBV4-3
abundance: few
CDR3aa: CASSQDLAGAEAGNEQFF
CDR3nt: TGCGCCAGCAGCCAAGACCTAGCGGGAGCGGAGGCCGGCAATGAGCAGTTCTTC

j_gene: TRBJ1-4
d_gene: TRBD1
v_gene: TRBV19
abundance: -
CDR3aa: CASNRQGVEKLFF
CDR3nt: TGTGCCAGTAATCGACAGGGGGTGGAAAAACTGTTTTTT

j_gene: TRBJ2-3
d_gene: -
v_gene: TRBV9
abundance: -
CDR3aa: CASGDPPDTQYF
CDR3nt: TGTGCCAGCGGAGACCCCCCAGATACGCAGTATTTT

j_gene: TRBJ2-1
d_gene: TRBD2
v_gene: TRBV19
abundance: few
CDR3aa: CASSSPGTSGGYNEQFF
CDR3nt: TGTGCCAGTAGTTCCCCAGGGACTAGCGGGGGATACAATGAGCAGTTCTTC

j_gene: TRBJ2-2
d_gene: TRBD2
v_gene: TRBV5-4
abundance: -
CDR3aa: CASSLEAGGGTGELFF
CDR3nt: TGTGCCAGCAGCTTGGAGGCGGGAGGAGGCACCGGGGAGCTGTTTTTT

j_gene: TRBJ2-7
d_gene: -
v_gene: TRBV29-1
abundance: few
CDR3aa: CSVEASDISYEQYF
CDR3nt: TGCAGCGTTGAAGCTAGCGACATCTCCTACGAGCAGTACTTC

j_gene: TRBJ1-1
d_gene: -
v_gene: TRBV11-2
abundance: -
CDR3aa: CASTQPTGATEAFF
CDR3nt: TGTGCCAGCACCCAACCCACTGGGGCCACTGAAGCTTTCTTT

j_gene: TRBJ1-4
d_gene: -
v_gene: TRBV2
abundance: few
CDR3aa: CASSEGARGGNEKLFF
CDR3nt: TGTGCCAGCAGTGAAGGGGCGCGGGGTGGTAATGAAAAACTGTTTTTT

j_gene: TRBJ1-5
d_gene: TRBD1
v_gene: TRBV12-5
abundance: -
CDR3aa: CASGLVLSPGQGSSGNQPQHF
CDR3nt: TGTGCTAGTGGTTTGGTATTAAGCCCGGGACAGGGATCGTCGGGCAATCAGCCCCAGCATTTT

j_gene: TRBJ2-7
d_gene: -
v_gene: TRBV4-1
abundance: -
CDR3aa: CASSQTGMEPYEQYF
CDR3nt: TGCGCCAGCAGCCAAACAGGGATGGAACCCTACGAGCAGTACTTC

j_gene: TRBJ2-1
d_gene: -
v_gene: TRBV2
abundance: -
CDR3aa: CASSAYSGGSYNEQFF
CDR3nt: TGTGCCAGCTCAGCCTACTCGGGCGGGTCCTACAATGAGCAGTTCTTC

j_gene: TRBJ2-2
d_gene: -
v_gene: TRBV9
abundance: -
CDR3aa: CASSVATAPGELFF
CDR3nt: TGTGCCAGCAGCGTAGCTACAGCCCCCGGGGAGCTGTTTTTT

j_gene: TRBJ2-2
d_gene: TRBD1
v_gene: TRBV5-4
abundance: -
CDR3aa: CASSVTGGDLSGELFF
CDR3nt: TGTGCCAGCAGCGTGACAGGGGGCGATTTATCCGGGGAGCTGTTTTTT

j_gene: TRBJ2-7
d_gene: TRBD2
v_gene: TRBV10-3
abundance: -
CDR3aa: CAIGTSGRALYEQYF
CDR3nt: TGTGCCATAGGGACTAGCGGGAGGGCTTTGTACGAGCAGTACTTC

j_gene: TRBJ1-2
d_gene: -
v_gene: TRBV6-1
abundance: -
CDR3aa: CASSESWAVYGYTF
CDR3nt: TGTGCCAGCAGTGAATCTTGGGCAGTCTATGGCTACACCTTC

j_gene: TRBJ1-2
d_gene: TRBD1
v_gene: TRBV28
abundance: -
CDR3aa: CASSTPRTGFGYGYTF
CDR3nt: TGTGCCAGCAGTACCCCCCGGACAGGGTTTGGCTATGGCTACACCTTC

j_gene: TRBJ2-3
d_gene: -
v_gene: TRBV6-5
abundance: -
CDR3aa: CASRTVAADTQYF
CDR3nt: TGTGCCAGCAGGACCGTAGCTGCAGATACGCAGTATTTT

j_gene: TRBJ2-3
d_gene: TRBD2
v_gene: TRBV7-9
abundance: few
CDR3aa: CASSLGLAGRDTQYF
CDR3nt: TGTGCCAGCAGCTTAGGACTAGCGGGGAGAGATACGCAGTATTTT

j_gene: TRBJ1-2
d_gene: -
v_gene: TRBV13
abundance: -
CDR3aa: CASSLGPLTTNYGYTF
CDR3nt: TGTGCCAGCAGCTTAGGGCCACTAACTACTAACTATGGCTACACCTTC

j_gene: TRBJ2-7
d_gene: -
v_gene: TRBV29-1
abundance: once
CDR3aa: CSVGRRGLVYEQYF
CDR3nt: TGCAGCGTTGGCAGGCGGGGTTTAGTCTACGAGCAGTACTTC

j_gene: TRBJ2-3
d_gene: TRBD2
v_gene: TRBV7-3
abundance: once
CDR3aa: CASSPGLADTDTQYF
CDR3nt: TGTGCCAGCAGCCCGGGACTAGCGGACACAGATACGCAGTATTTT